These 17 T cell receptor beta chains share one sample of origin, sequenced in a study of T cells in Graves' hyperthyroidism and ophthalmopathy. Researchers amplified the TCR beta CDR3 regions from RNA transcripts. First-round RT-PCR of the TCR CDR3 relied on the HTBI primer set. MiXCR was run by TCRdb on the multiplex PCR reads, yielding one entry per CDR3 protein. The repertoire holds 500,000 to 750,000 distinct CDR3 sequences, with 14% as singletons. The material sequenced was blood. Source of these receptors: a woman aged 18 to 35 with Graves' ophthalmopathy.

This clonotype appeared a few times. V and J are TRBV19 and TRBJ2-3; possibly TRBD1 for D (6 bases). The CDR3 totals 15 residues. V was pared by 3 bases and J by 3 bases, with 13 bases between. The germline V gene encodes CDR1 LNHDA and CDR2 SQIVND (reference sequence). CDR3 coding DNA: TGTGCCAGTAGTATGGGCGACAGGTATACAGATACGCAGTATTTT. It yields the protein CASSMGDRYTDTQYF.

This clonotype showed up just a few times. The chain recombines TRBV2 with TRBJ1-5; no clear D gene. The CDR3 contains 14 residues. V lost 8 bases, J lost 13 bases, and 24 bases lay in between. Germline CDR1 SNHLY, CDR2 FYNNEI. In DNA, the CDR3 is TGTGCCAGCGGAACCAACCTTGATCAGCTACGACAGCATTTT. Translation gives CASGTNLDQLRQHF.

This clonotype has a count of ten or more. V and J are TRBV6-1 and TRBJ2-3, with unresolved D. This CDR3 is 15 amino acids long. Germline V gives CDR1 MNHNS, CDR2 SASEGT. The V end was cut by 2 bases, the J end by 4 bases, with 13 bases between. The CDR3 spells CASSEIVGWADTQYF. The CDR3 nucleotides are TGTGCCAGCAGTGAAATTGTAGGGTGGGCAGATACGCAGTATTTT.

The V gene is TRBV28, the J gene TRBJ2-7; 9 bases align to TRBD1. The CDR3 has 16 amino acids. After removal of 5 bases from V and 2 bases from J, the junction contained 10 bases not matched to a gene. Germline CDR1 and CDR2: MDHEN and SYDVKM. CDR3 coding DNA: TGTGCCAGCAGTCTCGCCGGGACAGGGATTCCCTACGAGCAGTACTTC. It specifies CASSLAGTGIPYEQYF.

This clonotype was counted at least ten times. V gene TRBV30 combines with J gene TRBJ2-7, with D perhaps matching TRBD1 (6 bases). Germline values: CDR1 GTSNPN, CDR2 SVGIG (reference sequence). This CDR3 has 16 residues. The V end lost 0 bases, the J end lost 0 bases, and 15 bases lay between the germline ends. The CDR3 DNA reads TGTGCCTGGAGTGTATGGGGGCCGAGCAGCTCCTACGAGCAGTACTTC. This gives the protein CAWSVWGPSSSYEQYF.

The V and J genes are TRBV19 and TRBJ2-3; TRBD1 matches 7 bases. With V trimmed by 1 base and J by 3 bases, 4 bases remained unmatched. The CDR3 has 15 residues. CDR1 LNHDA and CDR2 SQIVND come from the germline V gene (reference sequence). The CDR3 bases are TGTGCCAGTAGTATAGGAAGCAGGGGGACAGATACGCAGTATTTT. As protein: CASSIGSRGTDTQYF.

This clonotype was recorded many times. V is TRBV27 and J is TRBJ2-7, with 10 bases fitting TRBD2. V was pared by 0 bases and J by 3 bases, with 5 bases of the junction left unmatched. The germline V gene encodes CDR1 MNHEY and CDR2 SMNVEV (reference sequence). The CDR3 is made up of 16 amino acids. Here the CDR3 DNA reads TGTGCCAGCAGTTTATCTGTCCTAGCGGGAGTCTACGAGCAGTACTTC. Amino acid sequence: CASSLSVLAGVYEQYF.

The table lists this clonotype with many counts. The chain employs TRBV2 and TRBJ1-2; 7 bases map to TRBD1. V lost 0 bases to trimming and J lost 4 bases; unmatched junction nucleotides: 5. CDR1 and CDR2 (germline): SNHLY, FYNNEI. This CDR3 has 15 amino acids. CDR3 in DNA: TGTGCCAGCAGTGAAGCCCGACAGGGTCCCTATGGCTACACCTTC. Translation: CASSEARQGPYGYTF.

At least ten counts were recorded for this clonotype. The chain couples TRBV7-9 to TRBJ2-1, with TRBD2 matching 16 bases. Trimming cost V 5 bases and J 6 bases; bases outside gene matches: 4. This CDR3 comprises 16 residues. Germline V gene lookup returns CDR1 SEHNR and CDR2 FQNEAQ (reference sequence). For the CDR3, the DNA is TGTGCCAGCAGCACGGGGACTAGCGGGAGGGCCAATGAGCAGTTCTTC. This codes for CASSTGTSGRANEQFF.

This clonotype has at least ten counts. The genes are TRBV14 and TRBJ2-7; D gene ambiguous. Germline V gene sequence: CDR1 SGHDN, CDR2 FVKESK. Trimming shortened V by 0 bases and J by 4 bases, and 13 bases separated the two germline ends. CDR3 length: 15 residues. The CDR3 is CASSQEDGLGYEQYF. The CDR3 DNA reads TGTGCCAGCAGCCAAGAAGACGGTCTAGGGTACGAGCAGTACTTC.

This clonotype was counted only a few times. Compared with germline, one end of the junction differs, possibly owing to a read error. The chain employs TRBV28 and TRBJ2-3; TRBD2 agrees at 9 bases. The CDR3 spans 17 residues. Germline V gives CDR1 MDHEN, CDR2 SYDVKM. CDR3 in amino acids: CAGSPVSGRPGTDTQYF. CDR3 bases: TGTGCCGGCAGTCCCGTGAGCGGGAGGCCCGGGACAGATACGCAGTATTTT.

In its sample, this clonotype was seen many times. The J gene is TRBJ2-1, the V gene TRBV12-3 or TRBV12-4; 7 nucleotides match TRBD2. The J segment lost 2 bases and the V segment lost 6 bases, leaving 4 bases of the junction unmatched. This CDR3 has 14 residues. The DNA of the CDR3 is TGTGCCAGCAGCCCGGGACTAACCTACAATGAGCAGTTCTTC. Amino acids: CASSPGLTYNEQFF.

Of note for this clonotype: With a much larger clone just one base away, this may be a read error. This chain uses TRBV5-8 with TRBJ1-1; D remains unclear. Per germline, CDR1 SGHTS and CDR2 YDEGEE. The CDR3 has 16 residues. CDR3 sequence (DNA): TGTGCCAGCAGCTTGGTGTTGAAGGGCCCGAACGCTGAAGCTTTCTTT. Protein product: CASSLVLKGPNAEAFF.

The chain couples TRBV4-3 to TRBJ2-5; weak D call: TRBD1 (5 bases). In germline, CDR1 is LGHNA, CDR2 YSLEER. V was cut by 0 bases and J by 2 bases, with 7 bases left in between. The CDR3 is 14 residues long. The CDR3 loop reads CASSQDTGQETQYF. For the CDR3, the DNA is TGCGCCAGCAGCCAAGATACAGGACAAGAGACCCAGTACTTC.

The genes are TRBV9 and TRBJ2-7; 12 bases map to TRBD1. Germline V gene data show CDR1 as SGDLS and CDR2 as YYNGEE. The CDR3 extends over 15 amino acids. The trim removed 4 bases at V and 4 bases at J, leaving 6 bases unmatched. CDR3 sequence (DNA): TGTGCCAGCAGCCCAGGGACAGGGGGCGAATACGAGCAGTACTTC. The encoded protein is CASSPGTGGEYEQYF.

This clonotype was counted at least ten times. CDR3 amino acids: CSASRPLAGTYEQYF. CDR3 nucleotide sequence: TGCAGTGCTAGTAGGCCCCTAGCGGGAACCTACGAGCAGTACTTC. The V gene is TRBV20-1, the J gene TRBJ2-7; 9 nucleotides line up with TRBD2. Germline V CDR1 and CDR2: DFQATT, SNEGSKA (reference sequence). The V segment lost 3 bases and the J segment 2 bases; nucleotides outside the gene matches: 8. The CDR3 has 15 amino acids.

This clonotype was observed many times. This rearrangement joins TRBV7-2 to TRBJ1-1; D gene uncertain. The germline V gene encodes CDR1 SGHTA and CDR2 FQGNSA. The germline V and J ends were trimmed by 1 base and 7 bases, with 16 bases remaining between them. The CDR3 covers 15 residues. The CDR3 DNA is TGTGCCAGCAGCTTAGGGAGGTACCTGGGATTTGAAGCTTTCTTT. This translates into CASSLGRYLGFEAFF.